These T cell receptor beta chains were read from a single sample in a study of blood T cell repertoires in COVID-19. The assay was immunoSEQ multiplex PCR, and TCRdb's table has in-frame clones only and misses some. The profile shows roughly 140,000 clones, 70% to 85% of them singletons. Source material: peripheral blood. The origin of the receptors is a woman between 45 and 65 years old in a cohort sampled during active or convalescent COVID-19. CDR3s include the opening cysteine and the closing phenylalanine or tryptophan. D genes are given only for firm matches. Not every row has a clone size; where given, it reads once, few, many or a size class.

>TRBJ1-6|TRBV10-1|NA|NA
TGCGCCAGCAGTGAGACTGATTCACCCCTCCACTTT
CASSETDSPLHF
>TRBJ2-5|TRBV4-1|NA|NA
TGCGCCAGCAGCCAAGTAGCTTTAATGGAGACCCAGTACTTC
CASSQVALMETQYF
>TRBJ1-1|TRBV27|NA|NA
TGTGCCAGCAGCGGTAACACTGAAGCTTTCTTT
CASSGNTEAFF
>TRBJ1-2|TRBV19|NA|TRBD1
TGTGCCACCGAGACAGGGGAGGCCTATGGCTACACCTTC
CATETGEAYGYTF
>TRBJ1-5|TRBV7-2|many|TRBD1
TGTGCCAGCAGCACACGACAGGGGGCTGGTCAGCCCCAGCATTTT
CASSTRQGAGQPQHF
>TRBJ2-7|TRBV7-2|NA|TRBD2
TGTGCCAGCAGCTTAAACCCTAGCGGGTCCTACGAGCAGTACTTC
CASSLNPSGSYEQYF
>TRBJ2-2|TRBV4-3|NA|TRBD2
TGCGCCAGCAGCCCGGGGACTACGTACACCGGGGAGCTGTTTTTT
CASSPGTTYTGELFF
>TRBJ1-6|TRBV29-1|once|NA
TGCAGCGCAGGAAGGGGTCGGCGAAATTCACCCCTCCACTTT
CSAGRGRRNSPLHF
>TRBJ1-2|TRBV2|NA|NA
TGTGCCAGCAGCAACGGGAACTATGGCTACACCTTC
CASSNGNYGYTF
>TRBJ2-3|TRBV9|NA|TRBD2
TGTGCCAGCAGCGACGGGGGGGCGGGCACAGATACGCAGTATTTT
CASSDGGAGTDTQYF
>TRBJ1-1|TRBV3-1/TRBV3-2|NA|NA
TGTGCCAGCAGCCAAGTAGACAGAGACACTGAAGCTTTCTTT
CASSQVDRDTEAFF
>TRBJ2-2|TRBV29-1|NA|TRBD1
TGCAGCGTCAAGAGCCCGGGACAGGGGACCGGGGAGCTGTTTTTT
CSVKSPGQGTGELFF
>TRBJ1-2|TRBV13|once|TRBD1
TGTGCCAGCAGCACCCGACAGGGGACTAACTATGGCTACACCTTC
CASSTRQGTNYGYTF
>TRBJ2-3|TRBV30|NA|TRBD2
TGTGCCTGGAATAGCGGGGGGGCCGCAGATACGCAGTATTTT
CAWNSGGAADTQYF
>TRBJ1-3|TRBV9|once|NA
TGTGCCAGCAGCGTCGAGACGGGCTCTGGAAACACCATATATTTT
CASSVETGSGNTIYF